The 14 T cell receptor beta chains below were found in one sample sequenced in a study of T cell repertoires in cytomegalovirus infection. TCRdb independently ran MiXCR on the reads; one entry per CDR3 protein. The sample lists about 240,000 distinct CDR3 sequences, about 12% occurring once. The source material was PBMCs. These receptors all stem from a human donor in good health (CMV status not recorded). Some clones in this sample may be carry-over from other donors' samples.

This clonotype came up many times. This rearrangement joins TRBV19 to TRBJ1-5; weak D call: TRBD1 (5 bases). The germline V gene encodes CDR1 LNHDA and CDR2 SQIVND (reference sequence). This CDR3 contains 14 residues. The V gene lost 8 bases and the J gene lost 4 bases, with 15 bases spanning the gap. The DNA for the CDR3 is TGTGCCAGTCGGGGGGGAGCCCCTAATCAGCCCCAGCATTTT. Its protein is CASRGGAPNQPQHF.

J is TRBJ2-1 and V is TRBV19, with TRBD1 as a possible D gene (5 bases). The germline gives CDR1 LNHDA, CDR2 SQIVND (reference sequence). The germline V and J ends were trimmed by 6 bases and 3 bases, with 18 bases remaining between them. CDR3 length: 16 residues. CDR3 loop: CASSAQATVIYNEQFF. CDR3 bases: TGTGCCAGTAGCGCACAGGCGACAGTCATCTACAATGAGCAGTTCTTC.

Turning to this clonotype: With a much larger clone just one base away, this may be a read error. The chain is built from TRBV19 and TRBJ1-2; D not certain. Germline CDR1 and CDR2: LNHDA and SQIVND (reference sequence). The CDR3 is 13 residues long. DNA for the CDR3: TGTGCCAGTAGTCCTCGATCCCTCTATGGCTACAACTTC. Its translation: CASSPRSLYGYNF.

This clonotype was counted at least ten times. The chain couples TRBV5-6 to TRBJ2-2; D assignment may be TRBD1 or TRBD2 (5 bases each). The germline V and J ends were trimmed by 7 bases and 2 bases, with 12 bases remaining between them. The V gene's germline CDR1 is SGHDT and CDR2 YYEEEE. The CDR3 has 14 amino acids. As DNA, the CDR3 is TGTGCCAGCTGTGGGGGAGTCAACACCGGGGAGCTGTTTTTT. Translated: CASCGGVNTGELFF.

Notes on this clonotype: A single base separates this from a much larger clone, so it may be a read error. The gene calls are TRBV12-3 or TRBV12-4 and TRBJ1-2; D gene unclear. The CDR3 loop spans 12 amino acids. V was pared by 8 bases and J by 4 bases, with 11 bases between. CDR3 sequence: CASRSSIYGYTF. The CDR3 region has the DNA TGTGCCAGCCGGAGCAGCATCTATGGCTACACCTTC.

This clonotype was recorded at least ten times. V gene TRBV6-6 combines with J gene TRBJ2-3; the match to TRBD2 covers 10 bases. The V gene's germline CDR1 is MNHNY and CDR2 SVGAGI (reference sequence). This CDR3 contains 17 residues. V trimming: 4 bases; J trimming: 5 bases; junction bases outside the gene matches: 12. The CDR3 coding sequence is TGTGCCAGCAGTTCGCCTTCAGCGGGAGGGCCAGGAGATACGCAGTATTTT. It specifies CASSSPSAGGPGDTQYF.

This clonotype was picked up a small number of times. The CDR3 sequence: CASATDTYEQYF. CDR3 bases: TGTGCCAGCGCGACGGATACCTACGAGCAGTACTTC. The V call is TRBV12-3 or TRBV12-4, the J call TRBJ2-7; the D is unclear. This CDR3 is built from 12 residues. Trimming left V 8 bases short and J 2 bases short, with 10 bases between.

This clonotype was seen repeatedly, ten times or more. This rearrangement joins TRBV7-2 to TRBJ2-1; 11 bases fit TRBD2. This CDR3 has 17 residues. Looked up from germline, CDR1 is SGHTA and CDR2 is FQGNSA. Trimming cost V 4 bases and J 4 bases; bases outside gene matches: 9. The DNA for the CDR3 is TGTGCCAGCAGCTCGCTTTTTAGCGGGGGGGCATACAATGAGCAGTTCTTC. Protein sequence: CASSSLFSGGAYNEQFF.

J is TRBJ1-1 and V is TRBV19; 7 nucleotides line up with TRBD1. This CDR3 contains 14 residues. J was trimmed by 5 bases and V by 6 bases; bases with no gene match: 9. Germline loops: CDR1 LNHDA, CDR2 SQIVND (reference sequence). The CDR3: CASSVTGERTEAFF. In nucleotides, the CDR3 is TGTGCCAGTAGCGTAACAGGGGAGAGAACTGAAGCTTTCTTT.

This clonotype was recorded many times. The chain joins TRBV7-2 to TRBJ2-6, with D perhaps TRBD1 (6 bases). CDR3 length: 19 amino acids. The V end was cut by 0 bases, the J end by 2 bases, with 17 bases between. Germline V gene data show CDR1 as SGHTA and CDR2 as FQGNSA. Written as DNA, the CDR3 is TGTGCCAGCAGCTTAGCAGGGAATGGTCCAGGGGCTGGGGCCAACGTCCTGACTTTC. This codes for CASSLAGNGPGAGANVLTF. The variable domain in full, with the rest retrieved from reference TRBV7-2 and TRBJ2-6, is GAGVSQSPSNKVTEKGKDVELRCDPISGHTALYWYRQSLGQGLEFLIYFQGNSAPDKSGLPSDRFSAERTGGSVSTLTIQRTQQEDSAVYLCASSLAGNGPGAGANVLTFGAGSRLTVL.

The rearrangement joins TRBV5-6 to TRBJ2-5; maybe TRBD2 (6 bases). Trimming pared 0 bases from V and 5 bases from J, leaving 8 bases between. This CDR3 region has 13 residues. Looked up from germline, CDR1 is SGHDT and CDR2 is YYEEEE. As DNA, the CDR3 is TGTGCCAGCAGCTTGGAGGCGGGGGAGACCCAGTACTTC. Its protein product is CASSLEAGETQYF.

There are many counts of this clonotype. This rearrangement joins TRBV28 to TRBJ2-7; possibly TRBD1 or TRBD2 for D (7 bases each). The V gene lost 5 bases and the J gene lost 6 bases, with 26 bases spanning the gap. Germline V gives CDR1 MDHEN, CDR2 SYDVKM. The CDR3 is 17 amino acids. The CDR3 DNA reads TGTGCCAGCAGTGGGGAGGGGACGGGAGAAGGGGGCGCCGAGCAGTACTTC. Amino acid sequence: CASSGEGTGEGGAEQYF. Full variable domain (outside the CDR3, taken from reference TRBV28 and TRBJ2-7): DVKVTQSSRYLVKRTGEKVFLECVQDMDHENMFWYRQDPGLGLRLIYFSYDVKMKEKGDIPEGYSVSREKKERFSLILESASTNQTSMYLCASSGEGTGEGGAEQYFGPGTRLTVT.

The CDR3 DNA follows: TGTGCCAGCAGCGTAGCCGGAACTGAAAAACTGTTTTTT. It codes for CASSVAGTEKLFF. The V gene is TRBV9, the J gene TRBJ1-4; D remains ambiguous. CDR3 size: 13 residues. Germline lookup yields CDR1 SGDLS and CDR2 YYNGEE. Deletions cut 0 bases from V and 7 bases from J, with 7 bases between. The full variable domain, its missing parts supplied by reference TRBV9 and TRBJ1-4, is DSGVTQTPKHLITATGQRVTLRCSPRSGDLSVYWYQQSLDQGLQFLIQYYNGEERAKGNILERFSAQQFPDLHSELNLSSLELGDSALYFCASSVAGTEKLFFGSGTQLSVL.

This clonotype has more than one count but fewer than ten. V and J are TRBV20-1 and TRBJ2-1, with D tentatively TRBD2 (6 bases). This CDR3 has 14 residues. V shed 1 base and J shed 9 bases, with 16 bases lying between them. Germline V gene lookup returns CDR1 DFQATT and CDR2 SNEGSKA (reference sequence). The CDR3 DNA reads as TGCAGTGCTAGAGCGGGAGAAATCGGTGGTGAGCAGTTCTTC. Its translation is CSARAGEIGGEQFF.